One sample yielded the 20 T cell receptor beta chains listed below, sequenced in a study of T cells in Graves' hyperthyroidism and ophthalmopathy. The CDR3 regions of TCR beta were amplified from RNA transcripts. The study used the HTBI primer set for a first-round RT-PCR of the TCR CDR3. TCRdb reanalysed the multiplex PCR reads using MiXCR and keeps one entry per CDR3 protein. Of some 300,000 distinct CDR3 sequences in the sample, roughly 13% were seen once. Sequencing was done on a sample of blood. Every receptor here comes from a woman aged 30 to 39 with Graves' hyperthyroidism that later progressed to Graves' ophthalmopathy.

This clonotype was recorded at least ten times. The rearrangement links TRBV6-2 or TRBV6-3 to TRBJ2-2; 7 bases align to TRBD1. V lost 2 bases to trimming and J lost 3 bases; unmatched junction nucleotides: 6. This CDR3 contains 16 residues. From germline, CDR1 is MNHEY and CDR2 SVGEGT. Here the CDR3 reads CASSYPRTGYTGELFF. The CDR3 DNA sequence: TGTGCCAGCAGTTACCCTAGGACAGGCTACACCGGGGAGCTGTTTTTT.

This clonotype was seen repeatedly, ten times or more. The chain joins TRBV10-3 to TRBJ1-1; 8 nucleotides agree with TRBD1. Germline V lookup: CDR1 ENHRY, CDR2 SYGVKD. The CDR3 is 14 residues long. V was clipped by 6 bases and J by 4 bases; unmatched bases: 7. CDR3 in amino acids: CAISAGQGVTEAFF. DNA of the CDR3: TGTGCCATCAGCGCTGGACAGGGTGTCACTGAAGCTTTCTTT.

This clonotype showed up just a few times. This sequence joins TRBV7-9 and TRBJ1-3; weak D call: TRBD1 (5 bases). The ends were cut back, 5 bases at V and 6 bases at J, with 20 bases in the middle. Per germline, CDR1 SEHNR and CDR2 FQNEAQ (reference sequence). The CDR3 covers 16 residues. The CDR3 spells CASSTEGWQGPNTIYF. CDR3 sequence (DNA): TGTGCCAGCAGCACAGAGGGGTGGCAGGGACCAAACACCATATATTTT.

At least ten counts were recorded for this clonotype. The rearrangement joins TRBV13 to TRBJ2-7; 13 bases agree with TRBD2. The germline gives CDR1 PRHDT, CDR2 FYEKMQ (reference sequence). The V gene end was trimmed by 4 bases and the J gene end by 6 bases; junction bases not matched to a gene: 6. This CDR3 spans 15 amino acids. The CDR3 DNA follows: TGTGCCAGCAGCTCGATAGGACTAGCGGGAGCCGAGCAGTACTTC. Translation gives CASSSIGLAGAEQYF.

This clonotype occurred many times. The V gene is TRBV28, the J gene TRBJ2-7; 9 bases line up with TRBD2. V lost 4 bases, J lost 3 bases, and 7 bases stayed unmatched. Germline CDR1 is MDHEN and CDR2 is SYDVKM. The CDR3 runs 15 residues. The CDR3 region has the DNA TGTGCCAGCAGTTACCCGACTAGCGGACACTACGAGCAGTACTTC. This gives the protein CASSYPTSGHYEQYF.

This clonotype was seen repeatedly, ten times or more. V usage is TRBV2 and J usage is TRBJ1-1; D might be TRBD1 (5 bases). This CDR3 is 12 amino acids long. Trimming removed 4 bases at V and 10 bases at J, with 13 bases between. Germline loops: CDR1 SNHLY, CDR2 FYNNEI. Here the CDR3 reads CASSVLAQGAFF. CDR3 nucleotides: TGTGCCAGCAGTGTACTGGCTCAGGGAGCTTTCTTT.

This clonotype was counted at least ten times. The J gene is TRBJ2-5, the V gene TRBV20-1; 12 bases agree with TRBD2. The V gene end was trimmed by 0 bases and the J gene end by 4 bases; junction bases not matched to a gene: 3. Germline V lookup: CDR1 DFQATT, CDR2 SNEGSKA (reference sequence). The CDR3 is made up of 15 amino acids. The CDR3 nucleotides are TGCAGTGCTAGAGATCTAGCGGGAGGGCCAGAGACCCAGTACTTC. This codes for CSARDLAGGPETQYF.

This CDR3 is CASSSMRRDYQFF. The CDR3 nucleotides are TGTGCCAGCAGTTCCATGCGCCGGGACTACCAGTTCTTC. This chain connects TRBV6-1 to TRBJ2-1, with 7 bases that match TRBD2. Germline V gene sequence: CDR1 MNHNS, CDR2 SASEGT. The CDR3 length is 13 residues. The V segment lost 5 bases and the J segment 13 bases; nucleotides outside the gene matches: 11.

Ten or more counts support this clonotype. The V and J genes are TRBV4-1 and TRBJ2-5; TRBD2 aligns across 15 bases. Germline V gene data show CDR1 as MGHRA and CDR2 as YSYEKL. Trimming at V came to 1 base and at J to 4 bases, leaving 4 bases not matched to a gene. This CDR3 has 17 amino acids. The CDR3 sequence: CASSQVGLAGGGETQYF. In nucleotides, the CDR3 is TGCGCCAGCAGCCAAGTGGGACTAGCGGGAGGTGGAGAGACCCAGTACTTC.

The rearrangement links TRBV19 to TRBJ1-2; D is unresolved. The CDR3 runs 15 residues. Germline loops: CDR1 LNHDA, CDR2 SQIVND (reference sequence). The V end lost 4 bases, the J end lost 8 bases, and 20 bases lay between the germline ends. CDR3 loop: CASSRFSAGTPGYTF. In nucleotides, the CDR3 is TGTGCCAGTAGTAGGTTTTCAGCAGGAACGCCCGGCTACACCTTC. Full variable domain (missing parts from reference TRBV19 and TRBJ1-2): DGGITQSPKYLFRKEGQNVTLSCEQNLNHDAMYWYRQDPGQGLRLIYYSQIVNDFQKGDIAEGYSVSREKKESFPLTVTSAQKNPTAFYLCASSRFSAGTPGYTFGSGTRLTVV.

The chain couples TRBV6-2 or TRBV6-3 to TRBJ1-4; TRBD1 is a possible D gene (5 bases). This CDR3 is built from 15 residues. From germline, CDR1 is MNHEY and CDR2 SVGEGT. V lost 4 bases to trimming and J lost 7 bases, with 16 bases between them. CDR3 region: CASSFRVTVTEKLFF. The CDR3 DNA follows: TGTGCCAGCAGTTTTAGAGTGACAGTGACTGAAAAACTGTTTTTT.

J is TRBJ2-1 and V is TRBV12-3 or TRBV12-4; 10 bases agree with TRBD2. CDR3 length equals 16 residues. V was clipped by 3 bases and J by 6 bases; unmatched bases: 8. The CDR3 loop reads CASSFRPSGSSNEQFF. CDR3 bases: TGTGCCAGCAGTTTCAGGCCTAGCGGGAGTTCCAATGAGCAGTTCTTC.

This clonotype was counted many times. The CDR3, as DNA: TGTGCCAGCACCTCCATCCTGGGGGGGGCAGGGGGGTTCTACGAGCAGTACTTC. This sequence encodes CASTSILGGAGGFYEQYF. The chain carries TRBV28 and TRBJ2-7; D possibly uses TRBD1 or TRBD2 (7 bases each). V shed 7 bases and J shed 3 bases, with 28 bases lying between them. The CDR3 is 18 residues long. CDR1 and CDR2 (germline): MDHEN, SYDVKM.

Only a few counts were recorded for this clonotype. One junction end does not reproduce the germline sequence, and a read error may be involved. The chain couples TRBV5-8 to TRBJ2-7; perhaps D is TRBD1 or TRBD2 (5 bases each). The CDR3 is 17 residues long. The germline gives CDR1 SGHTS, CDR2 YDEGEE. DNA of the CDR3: TGTACCAGCAGCTTGGAGAGGCGAGCGAGGGGCTCCTACGAGCAGTACTTC. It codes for CTSSLERRARGSYEQYF.

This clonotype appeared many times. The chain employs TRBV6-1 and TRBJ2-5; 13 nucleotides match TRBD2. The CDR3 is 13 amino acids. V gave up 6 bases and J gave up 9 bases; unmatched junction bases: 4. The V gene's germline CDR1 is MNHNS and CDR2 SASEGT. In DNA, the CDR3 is TGTGCCAGCAGCCGCGGACTAGCGGGAGCCCAGTACTTC. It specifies CASSRGLAGAQYF.

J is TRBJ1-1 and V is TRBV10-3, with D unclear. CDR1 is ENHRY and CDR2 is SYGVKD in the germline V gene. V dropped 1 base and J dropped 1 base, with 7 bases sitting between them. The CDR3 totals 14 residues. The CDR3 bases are TGTGCCATCAGTGAGTTTGTGCCGAACACTGAAGCTTTCTTT. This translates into CAISEFVPNTEAFF.

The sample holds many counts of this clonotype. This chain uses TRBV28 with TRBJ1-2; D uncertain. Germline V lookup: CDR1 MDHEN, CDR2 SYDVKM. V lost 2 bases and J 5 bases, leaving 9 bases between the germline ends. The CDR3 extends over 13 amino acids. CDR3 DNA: TGTGCCAGCAGTTTAGCAGTGCGGTATGGCTACACCTTC. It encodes CASSLAVRYGYTF.

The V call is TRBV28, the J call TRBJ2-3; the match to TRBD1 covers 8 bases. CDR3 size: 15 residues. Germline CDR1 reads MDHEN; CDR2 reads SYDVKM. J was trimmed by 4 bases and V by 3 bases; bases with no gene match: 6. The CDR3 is CASSLGRGLSDTQYF. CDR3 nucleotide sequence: TGTGCCAGCAGTTTGGGCAGGGGGCTCTCAGATACGCAGTATTTT.

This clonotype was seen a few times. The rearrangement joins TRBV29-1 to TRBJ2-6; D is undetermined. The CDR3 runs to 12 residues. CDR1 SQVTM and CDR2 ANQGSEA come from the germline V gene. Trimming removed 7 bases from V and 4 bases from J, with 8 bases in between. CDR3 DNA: TGCAGCGCAGACGTCGGGGCCAACGTCCTGACTTTC. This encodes CSADVGANVLTF. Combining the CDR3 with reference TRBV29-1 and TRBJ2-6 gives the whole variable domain SAVISQKPSRDICQRGTSLTIQCQVDSQVTMMFWYRQQPGQSLTLIATANQGSEATYESGFVIDKFPISRPNLTFSTLTVSNMSPEDSSIYLCSADVGANVLTFGAGSRLTVL.

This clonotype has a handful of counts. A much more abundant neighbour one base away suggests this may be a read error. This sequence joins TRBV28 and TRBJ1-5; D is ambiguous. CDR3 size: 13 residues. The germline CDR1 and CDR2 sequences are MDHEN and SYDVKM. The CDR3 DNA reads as TGTACCACCCAGGTGGCGAGTCGTCAGCCCCAGCATTTT. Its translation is CTTQVASRQPQHF.